These T cell receptor beta chains were read from a single sample in a study of blood T cell repertoires in COVID-19. Here immunoSEQ multiplex PCR was the method, and the copy in TCRdb shows in-frame clones only, minus some. This repertoire shows over 95,000 clones, more than 70% found once; its top ten account for almost 8.5%. Sequencing was carried out using peripheral blood. These TCRs come from a woman in her 70s who had recovered from COVID-19. The CDR3 runs from the conserved cysteine through the conserved F or W.

cdr3_length: 15
v_call: TRBV4-3
j_call: TRBJ1-4
cdr3_aa: CASSDRWGTNEKLFF

cdr3_length: 12
v_call: TRBV7-2
j_call: TRBJ1-2
cdr3_aa: CASRIWGAGYTF

cdr3_length: 15
v_call: TRBV28
j_call: TRBJ1-2
cdr3_aa: CASSLYPGPERGYTF

cdr3_length: 15
v_call: TRBV7-2
j_call: TRBJ1-1
cdr3_aa: CASSLAQTSNTEAFF

cdr3_length: 17
v_call: TRBV4-2
j_call: TRBJ2-7
cdr3_aa: CASSPRSSGALGYEQYF

cdr3_length: 15
v_call: TRBV7-3
j_call: TRBJ2-3
cdr3_aa: CASSPSKGVVNTQYF

cdr3_length: 17
v_call: TRBV2
j_call: TRBJ2-6
cdr3_aa: CASPRAPGASGANVLTF

cdr3_length: 17
v_call: TRBV7-6
j_call: TRBJ2-3
cdr3_aa: CASSLAVAGAGPDTQYF

cdr3_length: 14
v_call: TRBV13
j_call: TRBJ2-5
cdr3_aa: CASSPWHSQETQYF

cdr3_length: 14
v_call: TRBV14
j_call: TRBJ1-4
cdr3_aa: CASSPGGSWGKLFF

cdr3_length: 12
v_call: TRBV29-1
j_call: TRBJ1-6
cdr3_aa: CSWSQGNSPLHF

cdr3_length: 15
v_call: TRBV7-3
j_call: TRBJ2-3
cdr3_aa: CASSLGTGGPDTQYF

cdr3_length: 13
v_call: TRBV28
j_call: TRBJ2-5
cdr3_aa: CASRTGLWETQYF

cdr3_length: 15
v_call: TRBV5-1
j_call: TRBJ2-7
cdr3_aa: CASSHSSGSSYEQYF

cdr3_length: 13
v_call: TRBV5-1
j_call: TRBJ1-2
cdr3_aa: CASSLDSNYGYTF

cdr3_length: 14
v_call: TRBV5-1
j_call: TRBJ2-5
cdr3_aa: CASSLSAGEETQYF

cdr3_length: 16
v_call: TRBV19
j_call: TRBJ2-1
cdr3_aa: CATSRASASSYNEQFF

cdr3_length: 14
v_call: TRBV27
j_call: TRBJ1-2
cdr3_aa: CASSLKGGNYGYTF

cdr3_length: 12
v_call: TRBV5-6
j_call: TRBJ1-2
cdr3_aa: CASSFRGYGYTF

cdr3_length: 15
v_call: TRBV9
j_call: TRBJ1-1
cdr3_aa: CASSADRALNTEAFF

cdr3_length: 15
v_call: TRBV28
j_call: TRBJ2-2
cdr3_aa: CASRIQGMNTGELFF

cdr3_length: 15
v_call: TRBV7-2
j_call: TRBJ1-1
cdr3_aa: CASSPQVFADTEAFF

cdr3_length: 15
v_call: TRBV5-1
j_call: TRBJ2-3
cdr3_aa: CASSYGTSGTDTQYF

cdr3_length: 13
v_call: TRBV6-2/TRBV6-3
j_call: TRBJ1-2
cdr3_aa: CASSYSGRVGYTF

cdr3_length: 16
v_call: TRBV6-2/TRBV6-3
j_call: TRBJ1-4
cdr3_aa: CASSYSLDTNNEKLFF

cdr3_length: 15
v_call: TRBV7-2
j_call: TRBJ2-3
cdr3_aa: CASSLLSGAADTQYF

cdr3_length: 13
v_call: TRBV18
j_call: TRBJ2-1
cdr3_aa: CASSPGQDNEQFF

cdr3_length: 15
v_call: TRBV7-9
j_call: TRBJ2-3
cdr3_aa: CASSPGTSGWDTQYF

cdr3_length: 14
v_call: TRBV7-9
j_call: TRBJ2-7
cdr3_aa: CASSSQGGPYEQYF

cdr3_length: 12
v_call: TRBV7-2
j_call: TRBJ1-2
cdr3_aa: CASSFREGGYTF

cdr3_length: 12
v_call: TRBV12-3/TRBV12-4
j_call: TRBJ2-1
cdr3_aa: CASRPTGWEQFF

cdr3_length: 12
v_call: TRBV5-1
j_call: TRBJ2-2
cdr3_aa: CASSAGQGELFF

cdr3_length: 17
v_call: TRBV27
j_call: TRBJ2-7
cdr3_aa: CASSLFPRGQVAYEQYF

cdr3_length: 13
v_call: TRBV15
j_call: TRBJ2-5
cdr3_aa: CATQGGNQETQYF

cdr3_length: 13
v_call: TRBV28
j_call: TRBJ2-2
cdr3_aa: CASTLWETGELFF

cdr3_length: 13
v_call: TRBV7-2
j_call: TRBJ1-5
cdr3_aa: CASSLSQGPPQHF

cdr3_length: 17
v_call: TRBV11-3
j_call: TRBJ2-3
cdr3_aa: CASSLRSGGSSTDTQYF

cdr3_length: 13
v_call: TRBV20-1
j_call: TRBJ2-3
cdr3_aa: CSASGRERDTQYF

cdr3_length: 16
v_call: TRBV4-3
j_call: TRBJ2-1
cdr3_aa: CASNTMGLAGHNEQFF

cdr3_length: 15
v_call: TRBV6-6
j_call: TRBJ2-5
cdr3_aa: CASSYFGQGQETQYF

cdr3_length: 13
v_call: TRBV30
j_call: TRBJ1-5
cdr3_aa: CAWSRDRVQPQHF

cdr3_length: 12
v_call: TRBV2
j_call: TRBJ1-4
cdr3_aa: CASRRMNEKLFF